Below are 8 T cell receptor beta chains sequenced from a single sample in a study of shared clonotypes between healthy human individuals. The table came from immunoSEQ multiplex PCR; TCRdb's copy has only in-frame clones and leaves some out. In the table there are roughly 2 million clones, roughly 94% of which are singletons. The sequenced sample consisted of naive CD4+ T cells sorted from blood. The subset is: CD45RA+ positively selected. The receptors originated from a man between 18 and 35 years old in good health.

The chain uses TRBV6-1 and TRBJ1-5, with 9 bases fitting TRBD1. V lost 3 bases, J lost 6 bases, and 9 bases stayed unmatched. Looked up from germline, CDR1 is MNHNS and CDR2 is SASEGT. This CDR3 comprises 16 residues. The CDR3 bases are TGTGCCAGCAGTGAGGAGGGACAGGGCAGGGGTCAGCCCCAGCATTTT. Residues: CASSEEGQGRGQPQHF.

In DNA form, the CDR3 reads TGTGCCAGCAGCACAGCCGGGGGGCCCGCCCTGATGAACACTGAAGCTTTCTTT. It translates to CASSTAGGPALMNTEAFF. The rearrangement links TRBV5-6 to TRBJ1-1, with D possibly matching TRBD1 (6 bases). The CDR3 totals 18 residues. Trimming removed 4 bases at V and 0 bases at J, with 22 bases between. Germline values: CDR1 SGHDT, CDR2 YYEEEE.

The chain has TRBV30 and TRBJ2-5; D remains unclear. Germline loops: CDR1 GTSNPN, CDR2 SVGIG (reference sequence). Trimming removed 5 bases from V and 0 bases from J, with 7 bases in between. The CDR3 has 12 residues. Written as DNA, the CDR3 is TGTGCCTGGCAGGAGAACCAAGAGACCCAGTACTTC. As protein: CAWQENQETQYF.

The chain carries TRBV11-2 and TRBJ1-1; unclear D gene. Trimming pared 5 bases from V and 7 bases from J, leaving 8 bases between. Germline CDR1 SGHAT, CDR2 FQNNGV. The CDR3 loop spans 11 amino acids. In nucleotides, the CDR3 is TGTGCCAGCAGCCTTATTAATGAAGCTTTCTTT. Amino acids: CASSLINEAFF.

This clone was seen only once. The genes are TRBV6-1 and TRBJ2-1, with 11 nucleotides matching TRBD2. J gave up 8 bases and V 8 bases, and 8 bases lay outside the gene matches. CDR3 size: 14 residues. The germline gives CDR1 MNHNS, CDR2 SASEGT. CDR3 sequence reads: CASVAGGASDEQFF. The CDR3 DNA sequence: TGTGCCAGCGTAGCGGGGGGGGCCTCGGATGAGCAGTTCTTC.

This chain joins TRBV4-1 and TRBJ1-6; the match to TRBD1 covers 9 bases. Trimming took 1 base from V and 7 from J; bases not matched to a gene: 5. Germline V lookup: CDR1 MGHRA, CDR2 YSYEKL. The CDR3 length is 16 residues. CDR3 region: CASSQGDRVPNSPLHF. The CDR3 coding sequence is TGCGCCAGCAGCCAAGGGGACAGGGTGCCAAATTCACCCCTCCACTTT.

This chain connects TRBV7-2 to TRBJ1-2; D ambiguous. CDR3 length: 13 residues. V lost 1 base to trimming and J lost 4 bases, with 7 bases between them. From germline, CDR1 is SGHTA and CDR2 FQGNSA. CDR3 sequence (DNA): TGTGCCAGCAGCTTAGTTTCCAGCTATGGCTACACCTTC. It specifies CASSLVSSYGYTF.

A note on this clone: This may stem from a read error, because a much larger clone lies one nucleotide away. The rearrangement links TRBV15 to TRBJ1-3; 9 bases fit TRBD1. Germline assignment: CDR1 LNHNV and CDR2 YYDKDF (reference sequence). V shed 5 bases and J 3 bases; nucleotides not matched to a gene: 2. CDR3 length: 14 amino acids. The CDR3 bases are TGTGCCACCAGCCTGGACAGGGGTGGAAACACCATATATTTT. Translated, it gives CATSLDRGGNTIYF.